A selection of T cell receptor beta chains follows, all from one sample in a study of response to subunit inactivated influenza vaccine. TCRdb re-called the RT-PCR reads through MiXCR, storing one row per CDR3 protein. This table holds 450,000 to 550,000 distinct CDR3 sequences, 25% found once. Specimen: CD4+ T cells sorted from PBMCs, collected more than 4 days after vaccination. These receptors were obtained from a man aged 50-59 years who received an inactivated influenza vaccine. CDR3s leave out the opening cysteine and the closing phenylalanine or tryptophan. D genes are given only for firm matches.

length	D	V	J	CDR3
12	.	TRBV12-3/TRBV12-4	TRBJ1-4	ASSSRGTGEKLF
14	TRBD1	TRBV7-2	TRBJ1-5	ASSSAGGNSNQPQH
13	.	TRBV7-9	TRBJ2-5	ASSLDYGRQETQY
14	TRBD2	TRBV12-3/TRBV12-4	TRBJ2-3	ASSVLAGGLPDTQY
12	.	TRBV28	TRBJ2-3	ASSFQGLTDTQY
12	.	TRBV2	TRBJ2-2	ASSEWLETGELF
13	TRBD2	TRBV4-2	TRBJ2-1	ASSRASGRGDEQF
12	TRBD1	TRBV5-1	TRBJ1-6	ASRLGGDSSPLH
10	.	TRBV6-2/TRBV6-3	TRBJ1-1	ASTQVVGKAF
12	.	TRBV12-3/TRBV12-4	TRBJ2-1	ASSSGRPYNEQF
14	.	TRBV5-6	TRBJ2-1	ASSLLGVSVDNEQF
15	TRBD2	TRBV7-2	TRBJ2-1	ASSLSRPGLAYNEQF
11	TRBD2	TRBV7-9	TRBJ2-3	ASSVTSGDTQY
12	TRBD1	TRBV7-9	TRBJ1-1	ASSWGAGGGEAF
13	.	TRBV5-1	TRBJ1-3	ASSPRLDSGNTIY
13	.	TRBV20-1	TRBJ2-5	SARAGVGGQETQY
10	.	TRBV10-2	TRBJ2-3	ASSATQYPQY
13	.	TRBV15	TRBJ2-5	ATSRVIRDQETQY
12	TRBD1	TRBV10-3	TRBJ2-1	ATGQGRSYNEQF
11	.	TRBV30	TRBJ1-1	AWSRGGNTEAF
13	TRBD2	TRBV11-2	TRBJ2-7	ASSPIAGGAYEQY
10	TRBD1	TRBV30	TRBJ2-7	AWSRGQGEQY
12	.	TRBV12-3/TRBV12-4	TRBJ1-2	ASSLIFPYRGYT
11	.	TRBV7-2	TRBJ1-4	ASSLKPAEKLF
18	.	TRBV28	TRBJ2-2	ASRPRPGLLARLNTGELF
12	.	TRBV7-2	TRBJ2-3	ASSSGLTPDTQY
13	TRBD1	TRBV20-1	TRBJ2-1	SARNSGTGDNEQF
11	.	TRBV7-9	TRBJ2-7	ASSLELVGEQY
12	.	TRBV20-1	TRBJ1-5	SASSQGSNQPQH
21	TRBD2	TRBV25-1	TRBJ2-1	ASRRKGLAGGGAWAFSYNEQF
13	.	TRBV27	TRBJ2-1	ASSFWGEVYNEQF
11	TRBD1	TRBV6-2/TRBV6-3	TRBJ1-1	ASSTDRGTEAF
13	TRBD2	TRBV10-3	TRBJ2-3	AISRTSGSTDTQY
13	.	TRBV6-1	TRBJ1-5	ASSEASTVNQPQH
16	.	TRBV9	TRBJ2-1	ASSVGAKTGGSYNEQF
14	.	TRBV7-9	TRBJ2-2	ASSPPERESTGELF
11	.	TRBV15	TRBJ2-2	ATSRDQTGELF
14	TRBD2	TRBV20-1	TRBJ2-3	SAAGTSGSVADTQY
14	.	TRBV15	TRBJ2-2	ATSRGLQGNAGELF
14	TRBD1	TRBV18	TRBJ1-2	ASSLGRGRIYEGYT
14	.	TRBV7-8	TRBJ2-5	ASSSLRGDQEETQY
13	TRBD2	TRBV7-9	TRBJ2-1	ASSTRGLAINEQF
14	TRBD1	TRBV12-3/TRBV12-4	TRBJ2-5	ASSSTGGHFQETQY
11	.	TRBV7-2	TRBJ1-5	ASSERLNQPQH
10	.	TRBV4-1	TRBJ2-4	ASNGPFGIQY
13	TRBD2	TRBV7-2	TRBJ2-3	ASSTRGLASGTQY
9	TRBD1	TRBV2	TRBJ2-1	ASLRGREQF
14	TRBD1	TRBV9	TRBJ2-7	ASSVGAGGSAYEQY
10	.	TRBV29-1	TRBJ1-2	SVAAGRHGYT
13	TRBD2	TRBV6-2/TRBV6-3	TRBJ2-7	ASSPSGRSTYEQY
13	.	TRBV10-2	TRBJ1-6	ASSESWGGRSPLH
13	TRBD2	TRBV20-1	TRBJ2-1	SASRPGRRYNEQF
12	.	TRBV20-1	TRBJ2-3	SAKRWASTDTQY